The entry below describes one TCR beta chain. The identical CDR3 is also encoded by other nucleotide sequences in the sample. This sample was taken from a study of cytomegalovirus exposure and HLA in healthy donors. The ends lost 5 bases at V and 2 bases at J; junction bases unmatched: 3. Per germline, CDR1 SGHNT and CDR2 YYREEE (reference sequence). CDR3 length: 13 amino acids. PCR amplification relied on 60 Vbeta primers (plus 13 Jbeta primers). Here immunoSEQ multiplex PCR was the method, and the copy in TCRdb shows in-frame clones only, minus some. The sample lists some 89,000 clones, 78% seen once, with roughly 4% in the top ten.

The chain employs TRBV5-4 and TRBJ2-7; 8 bases fit TRBD1. Input material: PBMCs. The clonotype originates from a woman aged 40 to 49 in good health and CMV-seropositive. As DNA, the CDR3 is TGTGCCAGCAGTCGGACAGGGACCTACGAGCAGTACTTC. Amino acid sequence: CASSRTGTYEQYF.